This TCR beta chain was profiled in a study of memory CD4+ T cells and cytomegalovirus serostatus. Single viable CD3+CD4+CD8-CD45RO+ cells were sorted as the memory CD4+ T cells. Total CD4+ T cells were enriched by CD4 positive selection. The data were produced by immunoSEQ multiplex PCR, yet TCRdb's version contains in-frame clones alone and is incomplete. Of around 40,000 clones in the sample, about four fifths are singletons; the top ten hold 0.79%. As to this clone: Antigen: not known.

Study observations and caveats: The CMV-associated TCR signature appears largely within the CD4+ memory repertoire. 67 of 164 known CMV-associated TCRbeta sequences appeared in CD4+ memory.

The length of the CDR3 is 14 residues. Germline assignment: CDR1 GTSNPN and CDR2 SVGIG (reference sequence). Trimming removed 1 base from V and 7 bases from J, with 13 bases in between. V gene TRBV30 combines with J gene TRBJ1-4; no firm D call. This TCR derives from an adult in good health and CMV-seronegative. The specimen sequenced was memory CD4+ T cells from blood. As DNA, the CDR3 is TGTGCCTGGAGTGGGGGTCTCCGGTCTGAAAAACTGTTTTTT. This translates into CAWSGGLRSEKLFF.